Here is one T cell receptor (beta chain) with its context. Germline assignment: CDR1 MNHEY and CDR2 SVGAGI. The CDR3 sequence is 14 residues long. Trimming shortened V by 1 base and J by 3 bases, and 8 bases separated the two germline ends. Amplification targeted TCR beta CDR3 regions from RNA transcripts. The HTBI primer set drove a first-round RT-PCR of the TCR CDR3. MiXCR, applied by TCRdb to the multiplex PCR reads, yields one record per CDR3 protein. Here the sample spans 300,000 to 450,000 distinct CDR3 sequences, about 25% being singletons. This entry belongs to a study of T cells in Graves' hyperthyroidism and ophthalmopathy.

The specimen sequenced was blood. The chain links TRBV6-5 to TRBJ2-3, with a tentative D call TRBD2 (5 bases). The clonotype was recovered from a man in his fifties or sixties with Graves' hyperthyroidism. This chain's CDR3 is CASSYYRGTDTQYF. For the CDR3, the DNA is TGTGCCAGCAGTTACTACCGGGGTACAGATACGCAGTATTTT.